This entry is about one TCR beta chain. Its recognized antigen is unknown. No base qualities exist here, and no much larger clone lies one base off it. One collaborating source in Seattle enrolled patients while the patients were actively infected and followed the patients over time throughout the course of disease. Whole blood was collected in K2EDTA tubes by collaborating institutions according to the institutions' own protocols. Collaborator samples were shipped for TCRbeta analysis as frozen whole blood, isolated PBMCs, or DNA extracted from either sample type. This entry belongs to a study of blood T cell repertoires in COVID-19 (dated by TCRdb to the early 2020s). Looking at the study overall: Samples covering the acute and convalescent phases of COVID-19 were provided by collaborators in the United States, Italy and Spain. The material from the prospective study consisted of cDNA or gDNA derived from T cells, B-cell-depleted T cells, or PBMCs. The dataset comprised deeply sampled blood TCRbeta repertoires from subjects exposed to, actively infected with, or recovered from COVID-19. The repertoires were released in a freely available public database intended as a resource for research on the immune response to SARS-CoV-2. The samples were drawn from two sources: the first 160 participants of the ongoing ImmuneRACE study, and some 1,300 subjects contributed by 6 global collaborators. A de-identified subject ID, COVID-19 status, age in years and sex were almost always included in the sample metadata. Where available, HLA class I and class II types were taken from metadata supplied by the sample provider and were not determined by assay-based typing.

Study-wide conclusions, independent of this receptor: The amount of clinical and demographic metadata varied by source and participant and was provided uncurated.

There are 14 amino acids in the CDR3, from cysteine to phenylalanine inclusive. Only the CDR3 region is kept as DNA, spanning 42 bases read in frame from base 1. The V and J ends are trimmed by 4 bases and 2 bases, leaving 8 bases between them. CDR1 and CDR2, looked up from the germline V gene, are MGHDK and SYGVNS. The immunoSEQ Assay, a bias-controlled multiplex PCR, was used to amplify TCRbeta CDR3 regions from genomic DNA. The published analysis was carried out like this. Within the assay, amplification of reference gene primers was used to estimate how many nucleated cells each sample contained. To quantify the absolute abundance of each unique TCRbeta CDR3 rearrangement, sequence reads were collapsed and filtered. For each sample, productive Simpson clonality was calculated as the square root of Simpson's diversity index over productive rearrangements. The table comes from immuneACCESS by way of TCRdb, which keeps in-frame sequences with V and J called. Part of the clones is missing from these tables; in studies checked, under half for an unresolved V gene and the rest for unknown reasons. V, J and clone size derive from that table, while D and trimming were established from the DNA sequence. The table for this sample lists about 330,000 clones; about 87% of them were counted only once. The ten largest clones capture approximately 9.3% of the sample.

In this chain, TRBV25-1 is recombined with TRBJ1-4, with the D gene too uncertain to name. This clonotype originated in a man aged 30 to 39 with COVID-19, enrolled during active disease. Material: peripheral blood. The sequenced DNA is TGTGCCAGCAGTGCGGGTCAGACTAATGAAAAACTGTTTTTT. Translated, it reads CASSAGQTNEKLFF.